Listed here are 15 T cell receptor beta chains from one sample, sequenced in a study of T cells in localized non-small cell lung cancer. This table comes from immunoSEQ multiplex PCR, and its TCRdb copy is limited to in-frame clones, with some not included. The table has about 19,000 clones, under 95% seen once. This material consisted of peripheral blood, taken before any cancer treatment. The receptors originated from a male donor aged 60 or older with stage I squamous cell lung carcinoma.

The chain employs TRBV7-2 and TRBJ2-3; D possibly corresponds to TRBD2 (6 bases). Germline V gene sequence: CDR1 SGHTA, CDR2 FQGNSA. Trimming left V 1 base short and J 8 bases short, with 10 bases between. The CDR3 totals 13 residues. The CDR3 DNA sequence: TGTGCCAGCAGCTTAGGTCTGGAGGGTACGCAGTATTTT. Translating it yields CASSLGLEGTQYF.

Here the CDR3 reads CASSLALSNQPQHF. The CDR3 DNA is TGTGCCAGCAGCTTAGCGTTGAGCAATCAGCCCCAGCATTTT. The chain recombines TRBV7-9 with TRBJ1-5; unclear D gene. The V end lost 0 bases, the J end lost 1 base, and 4 bases lay between the germline ends. Germline lookup yields CDR1 SEHNR and CDR2 FQNEAQ (reference sequence). This CDR3 has 14 residues.

This chain connects TRBV18 to TRBJ2-1, with 7 bases fitting TRBD2. The germline V gene encodes CDR1 KGHSH and CDR2 LQKENI. CDR3 length: 16 amino acids. V lost 6 bases and J lost 5; bases outside the gene matches: 13. The DNA for the CDR3 is TGTGCCAGCTCGCCCTCCTCCGGGACTACCCACAATGAGCAGTTCTTC. This gives the protein CASSPSSGTTHNEQFF. Variable domain in full (rest from reference TRBV18 and TRBJ2-1): NAGVMQNPRHLVRRRGQEARLRCSPMKGHSHVYWYRQLPEEGLKFMVYLQKENIIDESGMPKERFSAEFPKEGPSILRIQQVVRGDSAAYFCASSPSSGTTHNEQFFGPGTRLTVL.

V gene TRBV28 combines with J gene TRBJ1-4; 8 bases are a match to TRBD1. The CDR3 loop spans 16 amino acids. The junction had 8 bases not matched to a gene; V was cut back by 3 bases and J by 5 bases. Germline V CDR1 and CDR2: MDHEN, SYDVKM. The CDR3 loop is CASSFSGGEGNEKLFF. The CDR3 DNA follows: TGTGCCAGCAGTTTCTCAGGGGGCGAAGGGAATGAAAAACTGTTTTTT.

This chain links TRBV19 with TRBJ2-1; 11 bases map to TRBD2. The CDR3 sequence is 15 residues long. The V gene's germline CDR1 is LNHDA and CDR2 SQIVND (reference sequence). V gave up 6 bases and J gave up 3 bases; unmatched junction bases: 4. CDR3 sequence reads: CASSTGLADYNEQFF. Written as DNA, the CDR3 is TGTGCCAGTAGCACGGGACTAGCGGACTACAATGAGCAGTTCTTC. Full variable domain (remainder filled in from reference TRBV19 and TRBJ2-1): DGGITQSPKYLFRKEGQNVTLSCEQNLNHDAMYWYRQDPGQGLRLIYYSQIVNDFQKGDIAEGYSVSREKKESFPLTVTSAQKNPTAFYLCASSTGLADYNEQFFGPGTRLTVL.

The V call is TRBV6-6, the J call TRBJ2-1, with D perhaps matching TRBD1 or TRBD2 (5 bases each). Germline values: CDR1 MNHNY, CDR2 SVGAGI (reference sequence). Deletions cut 4 bases from V and 4 bases from J, with 14 bases between. The CDR3 covers 15 residues. Here the CDR3 DNA reads TGTGCCAGCAGTTCCCCGGGACCCTTATACAATGAGCAGTTCTTC. It translates to CASSSPGPLYNEQFF.

The chain has TRBV9 and TRBJ1-5; 8 bases are shared with TRBD1. This CDR3 has 15 residues. Germline assignment: CDR1 SGDLS and CDR2 YYNGEE. J gave up 7 bases and V 3 bases, and 9 bases lay outside the gene matches. CDR3 sequence (DNA): TGTGCCAGCAGCGCACAGGGGGATCCGGACCAGCCCCAGCATTTT. Translation: CASSAQGDPDQPQHF.

V is TRBV18 and J is TRBJ2-7; 9 nucleotides agree with TRBD1. Trimming cost V 3 bases and J 2 bases; bases outside gene matches: 5. The CDR3 length is 15 residues. Per germline, CDR1 KGHSH and CDR2 LQKENI. This CDR3 reads CASSPGTGQTYEQYF. CDR3 coding DNA: TGTGCCAGCTCACCCGGGACAGGGCAAACCTACGAGCAGTACTTC. The variable domain in full, completed from reference TRBV18 and TRBJ2-7, reads NAGVMQNPRHLVRRRGQEARLRCSPMKGHSHVYWYRQLPEEGLKFMVYLQKENIIDESGMPKERFSAEFPKEGPSILRIQQVVRGDSAAYFCASSPGTGQTYEQYFGPGTRLTVT.

This rearrangement joins TRBV28 to TRBJ2-2, with 11 nucleotides matching TRBD2. This CDR3 region has 18 residues. With 5 bases clipped from V and 5 bases from J, the junction kept 13 bases outside the gene matches. The germline V gene has CDR1 MDHEN and CDR2 SYDVKM. The CDR3: CASSRGLLSGRATGELFF. In DNA, the CDR3 is TGTGCCAGCAGTCGTGGACTTCTTAGCGGGAGGGCAACCGGGGAGCTGTTTTTT.

V and J are TRBV5-8 and TRBJ2-1; 10 bases fit TRBD2. Germline lookup yields CDR1 SGHTS and CDR2 YDEGEE. The CDR3 is made up of 15 amino acids. With 3 bases clipped from V and 4 bases from J, the junction kept 4 bases outside the gene matches. As DNA, the CDR3 is TGTGCCAGCAGCTCCGGGACTAGCGAGTACAATGAGCAGTTCTTC. Protein: CASSSGTSEYNEQFF. The complete variable domain, with remaining parts taken from reference TRBV5-8 and TRBJ2-1, reads EAGVTQSPTHLIKTRGQQATLRCSPISGHTSVYWYQQALGLGLQFLLWYDEGEERNRGNFPPRFSGRQFPNYSSELNVNALELEDSALYLCASSSGTSEYNEQFFGPGTRLTVL.

This chain joins TRBV21-1 and TRBJ1-1. TRBV21-1 is assigned pseudogene status. The CDR3 runs 14 residues. This chain's CDR3 is CASSLREFNTEAFF. The CDR3 region has the DNA TGTGCCAGCAGCCTGCGGGAGTTCAACACTGAAGCTTTCTTT.

This clone was seen once. The chain carries TRBV2 and TRBJ2-2; weak D call: TRBD2 (6 bases). CDR1 and CDR2 from the germline V gene are SNHLY and FYNNEI. The CDR3 loop spans 13 amino acids. Trimming took 8 bases from V and 5 from J, leaving 12 bases between them. CDR3 in amino acids: CASGWDSTGELFF. Here the CDR3 DNA reads TGTGCCAGCGGTTGGGACTCGACCGGGGAGCTGTTTTTT.

This clone has a handful of counts. The chain is built from TRBV2 and TRBJ1-2; D call uncertain. Trimming shortened V by 7 bases and J by 0 bases, and 9 bases separated the two germline ends. The germline CDR1 and CDR2 sequences are SNHLY and FYNNEI. This CDR3 region has 13 residues. CDR3 in DNA: TGTGCCAGCACGAGAGACACTAACTATGGCTACACCTTC. Translated, it gives CASTRDTNYGYTF.

This clone was seen only once. This rearrangement joins TRBV9 to TRBJ2-5; the D is unclear. Trimming pared 2 bases from V and 5 bases from J, leaving 13 bases between. From germline, CDR1 is SGDLS and CDR2 YYNGEE. The CDR3 has 14 residues. CDR3 DNA sequence: TGTGCCAGCAGCGTTTTCCCCCAAGCCGAGACCCAGTACTTC. Translating gives CASSVFPQAETQYF.

Only one count was recorded for this clone. The rearrangement joins TRBV7-3 to TRBJ1-1; D is possibly TRBD1 (6 bases). CDR3 length: 15 amino acids. V was cut by 5 bases and J by 0 bases, with 13 bases left in between. CDR1 and CDR2 (germline): SGHTA, FQGTGA. DNA of the CDR3: TGTGCCAGCAGCCCAAGGCCAGGGGTGAACACTGAAGCTTTCTTT. Residues: CASSPRPGVNTEAFF.